A single sample is the source of the 4 T cell receptor beta chains below, sequenced in a study of PD-L1 blockade in urothelial cancer. The assay was immunoSEQ multiplex PCR, and TCRdb's table has in-frame clones only and misses some. The data contain roughly 40,000 clones, roughly 80% of them singletons. The specimen comprised PBMCs, sampled around atezolizumab (anti-PD-L1) treatment. The receptors here all came from a man in his 70s with urothelial cancer.

The rearrangement uses TRBV6-5 and TRBJ1-2; D is ambiguous. The CDR3 has 14 residues. The V gene lost 7 bases and the J gene lost 0 bases, with 12 bases spanning the gap. Germline V CDR1 and CDR2: MNHEY, SVGAGI. CDR3 residues: CASNPAGANYGYTF. CDR3 sequence (DNA): TGTGCCAGCAATCCCGCCGGAGCTAACTATGGCTACACCTTC.

This clone has more than one count but fewer than ten. The V call is TRBV28, the J call TRBJ2-3; D gene ambiguous. The CDR3 extends over 12 amino acids. Trimming stripped 2 bases from V and 5 bases from J, with 5 bases between. Germline CDR1 is MDHEN and CDR2 is SYDVKM. This chain's CDR3 is CASSLLRDTQYF. For the CDR3, the DNA is TGTGCCAGCAGTTTACTCCGAGATACGCAGTATTTT.

This clone came up a few times. The V call is TRBV18, the J call TRBJ1-1, with D tentatively TRBD1 (5 bases). Trimming stripped 1 base from V and 3 bases from J, with 9 bases between. Looked up from germline, CDR1 is KGHSH and CDR2 is LQKENI. The CDR3 covers 14 residues. The chain's CDR3 is CASSPQGSDTEAFF. CDR3 nucleotides: TGTGCCAGCTCACCACAGGGGTCGGACACTGAAGCTTTCTTT. The whole variable domain, remainder taken from reference TRBV18 and TRBJ1-1, is NAGVMQNPRHLVRRRGQEARLRCSPMKGHSHVYWYRQLPEEGLKFMVYLQKENIIDESGMPKERFSAEFPKEGPSILRIQQVVRGDSAAYFCASSPQGSDTEAFFGQGTRLTVV.

The chain employs TRBV11-2 and TRBJ2-1, with 10 bases that match TRBD2. Trimming cost V 4 bases and J 4 bases; bases outside gene matches: 4. This CDR3 region has 15 residues. Germline lookup yields CDR1 SGHAT and CDR2 FQNNGV. The CDR3 bases are TGTGCCAGCAGCTCCTCAGCGGGAGGGTACAATGAGCAGTTCTTC. This gives the protein CASSSSAGGYNEQFF.